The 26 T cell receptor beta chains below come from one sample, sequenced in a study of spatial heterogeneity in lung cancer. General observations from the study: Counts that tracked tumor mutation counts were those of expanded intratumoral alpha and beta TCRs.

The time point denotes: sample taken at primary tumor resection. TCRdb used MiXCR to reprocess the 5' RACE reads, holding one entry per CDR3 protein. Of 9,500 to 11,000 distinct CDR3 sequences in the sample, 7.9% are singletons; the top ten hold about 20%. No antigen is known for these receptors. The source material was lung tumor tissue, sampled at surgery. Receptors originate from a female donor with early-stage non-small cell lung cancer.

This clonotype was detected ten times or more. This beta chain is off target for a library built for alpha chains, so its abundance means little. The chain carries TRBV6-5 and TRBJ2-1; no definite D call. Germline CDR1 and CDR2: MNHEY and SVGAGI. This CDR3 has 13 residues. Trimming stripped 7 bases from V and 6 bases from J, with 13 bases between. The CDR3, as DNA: TGTGCCAGCAAGGGCGCTGCCTTCAATGAGCAGTTCTTC. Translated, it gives CASKGAAFNEQFF.

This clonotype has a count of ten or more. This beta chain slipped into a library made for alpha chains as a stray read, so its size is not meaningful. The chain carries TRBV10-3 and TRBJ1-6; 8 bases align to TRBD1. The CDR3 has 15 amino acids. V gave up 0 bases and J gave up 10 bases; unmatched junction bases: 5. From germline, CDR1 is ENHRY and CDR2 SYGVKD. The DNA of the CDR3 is TGTGCCATCAGTGAGTCTGGACAGGGATGGTCACCCCTCCACTTT. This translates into CAISESGQGWSPLHF.

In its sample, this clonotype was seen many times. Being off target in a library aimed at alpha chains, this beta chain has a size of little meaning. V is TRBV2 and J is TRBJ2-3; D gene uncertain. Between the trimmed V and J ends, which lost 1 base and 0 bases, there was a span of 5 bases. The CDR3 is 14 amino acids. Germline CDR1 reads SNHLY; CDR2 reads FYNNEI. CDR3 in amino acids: CASSEVDSTDTQYF. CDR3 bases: TGTGCCAGCAGTGAAGTGGACAGCACAGATACGCAGTATTTT.

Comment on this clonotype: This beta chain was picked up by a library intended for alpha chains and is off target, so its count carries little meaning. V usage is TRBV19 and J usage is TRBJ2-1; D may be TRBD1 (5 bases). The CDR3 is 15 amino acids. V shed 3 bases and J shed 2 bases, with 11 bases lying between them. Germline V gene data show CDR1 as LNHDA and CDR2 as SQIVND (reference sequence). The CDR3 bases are TGTGCCAGTAGTATGACAGCGAACGCCTACAATGAGCAGTTCTTC. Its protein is CASSMTANAYNEQFF. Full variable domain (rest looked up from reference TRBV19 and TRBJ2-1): DGGITQSPKYLFRKEGQNVTLSCEQNLNHDAMYWYRQDPGQGLRLIYYSQIVNDFQKGDIAEGYSVSREKKESFPLTVTSAQKNPTAFYLCASSMTANAYNEQFFGPGTRLTVL.

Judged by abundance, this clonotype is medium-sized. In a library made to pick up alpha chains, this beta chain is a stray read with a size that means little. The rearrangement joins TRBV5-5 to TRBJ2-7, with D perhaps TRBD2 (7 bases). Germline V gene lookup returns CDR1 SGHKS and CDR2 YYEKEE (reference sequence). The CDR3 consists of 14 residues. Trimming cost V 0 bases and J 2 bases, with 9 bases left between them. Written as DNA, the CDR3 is TGTGCCAGCAGCTTGGCGGGGGGCCCCTACGAGCAGTACTTC. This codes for CASSLAGGPYEQYF.

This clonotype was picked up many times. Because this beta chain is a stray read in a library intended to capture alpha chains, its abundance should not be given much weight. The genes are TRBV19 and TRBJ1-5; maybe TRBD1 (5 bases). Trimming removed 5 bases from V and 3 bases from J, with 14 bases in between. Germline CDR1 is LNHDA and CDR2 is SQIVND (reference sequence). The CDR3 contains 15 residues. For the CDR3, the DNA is TGTGCCAGTAGTCAAGGGACGGTCAACAATCAGCCCCAGCATTTT. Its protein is CASSQGTVNNQPQHF.

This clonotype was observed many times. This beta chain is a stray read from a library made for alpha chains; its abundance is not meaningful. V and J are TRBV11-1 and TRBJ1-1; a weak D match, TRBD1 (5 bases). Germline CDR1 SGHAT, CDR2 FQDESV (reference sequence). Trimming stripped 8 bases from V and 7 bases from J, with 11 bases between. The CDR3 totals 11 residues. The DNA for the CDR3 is TGTGCCAGCTCGGGGCTTGGTGAAGCTTTCTTT. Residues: CASSGLGEAFF.

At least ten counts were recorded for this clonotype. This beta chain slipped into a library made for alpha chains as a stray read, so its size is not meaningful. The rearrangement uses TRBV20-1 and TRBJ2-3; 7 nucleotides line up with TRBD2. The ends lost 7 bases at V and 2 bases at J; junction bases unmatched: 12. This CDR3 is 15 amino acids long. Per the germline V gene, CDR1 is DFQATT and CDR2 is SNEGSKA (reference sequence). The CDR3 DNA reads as TGCAGTGAGGTCAGCGGGATCCATTCCACAGATACGCAGTATTTT. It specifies CSEVSGIHSTDTQYF.

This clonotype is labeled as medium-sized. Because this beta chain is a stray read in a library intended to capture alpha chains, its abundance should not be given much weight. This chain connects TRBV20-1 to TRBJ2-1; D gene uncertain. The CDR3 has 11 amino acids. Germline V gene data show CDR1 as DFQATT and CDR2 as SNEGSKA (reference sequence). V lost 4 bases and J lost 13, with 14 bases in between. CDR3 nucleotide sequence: TGCAGTGCTACCAATCCGATCGACCAGTTCTTC. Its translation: CSATNPIDQFF.

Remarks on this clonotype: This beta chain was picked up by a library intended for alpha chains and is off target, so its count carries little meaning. The CDR3 loop reads CASSPRPTAITDTQYF. CDR3 DNA sequence: TGTGCCAGCAGCCCTCGTCCGACAGCGATCACAGATACGCAGTATTTT. V is TRBV6-6 and J is TRBJ2-3; tentative D call: TRBD1 (5 bases). The ends were cut back, 6 bases at V and 2 bases at J, with 18 bases in the middle. The V gene's germline CDR1 is MNHNY and CDR2 SVGAGI (reference sequence). The CDR3 is 16 residues long.

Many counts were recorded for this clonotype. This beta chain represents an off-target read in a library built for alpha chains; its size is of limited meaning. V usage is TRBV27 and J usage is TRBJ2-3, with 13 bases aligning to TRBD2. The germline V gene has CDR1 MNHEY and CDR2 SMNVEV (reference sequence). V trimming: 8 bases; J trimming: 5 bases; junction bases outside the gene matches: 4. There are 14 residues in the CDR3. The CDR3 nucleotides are TGTGCCAGCGGGACTAGCGGGGTTGAAGATACGCAGTATTTT. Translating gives CASGTSGVEDTQYF.

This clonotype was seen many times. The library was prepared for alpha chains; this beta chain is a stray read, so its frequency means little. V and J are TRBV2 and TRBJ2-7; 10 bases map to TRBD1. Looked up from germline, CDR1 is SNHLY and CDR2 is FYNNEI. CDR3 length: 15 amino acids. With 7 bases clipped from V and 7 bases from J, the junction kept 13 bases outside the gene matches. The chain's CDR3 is CASTNRGQGSREQYF. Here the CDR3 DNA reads TGTGCCAGCACCAACCGGGGACAGGGGTCAAGGGAGCAGTACTTC.

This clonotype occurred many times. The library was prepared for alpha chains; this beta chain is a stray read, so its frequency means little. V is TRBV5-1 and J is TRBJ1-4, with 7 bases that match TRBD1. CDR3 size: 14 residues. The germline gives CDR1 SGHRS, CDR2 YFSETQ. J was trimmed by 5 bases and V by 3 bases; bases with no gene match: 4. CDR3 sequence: CASSSQGSNEKLFF. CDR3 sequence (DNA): TGCGCCAGCAGCTCACAGGGGTCAAATGAAAAACTGTTTTTT. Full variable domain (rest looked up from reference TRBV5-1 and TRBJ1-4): KAGVTQTPRYLIKTRGQQVTLSCSPISGHRSVSWYQQTPGQGLQFLFEYFSETQRNKGNFPGRFSGRQFSNSRSEMNVSTLELGDSALYLCASSSQGSNEKLFFGSGTQLSVL.

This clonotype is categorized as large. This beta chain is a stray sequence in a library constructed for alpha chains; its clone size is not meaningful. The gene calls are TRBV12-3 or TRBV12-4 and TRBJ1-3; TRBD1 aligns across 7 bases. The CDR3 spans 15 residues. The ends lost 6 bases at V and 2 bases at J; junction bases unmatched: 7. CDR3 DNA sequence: TGTGCCAGCAGGACGACAGGGACCCCTGGAAACACCATATATTTT. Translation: CASRTTGTPGNTIYF.

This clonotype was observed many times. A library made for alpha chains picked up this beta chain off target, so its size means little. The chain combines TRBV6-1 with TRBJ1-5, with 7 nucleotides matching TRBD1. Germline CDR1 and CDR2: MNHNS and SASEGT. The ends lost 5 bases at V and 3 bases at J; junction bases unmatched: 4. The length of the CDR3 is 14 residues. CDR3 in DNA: TGTGCCAGCAGTTCGACAGGGCCCAATCAGCCCCAGCATTTT. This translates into CASSSTGPNQPQHF.

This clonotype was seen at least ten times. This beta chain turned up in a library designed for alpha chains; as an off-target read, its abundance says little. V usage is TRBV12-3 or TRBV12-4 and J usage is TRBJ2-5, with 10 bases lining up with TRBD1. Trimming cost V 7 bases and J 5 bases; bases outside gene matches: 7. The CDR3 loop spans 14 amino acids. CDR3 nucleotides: TGTGCCAGCAACCGACAGGGGGCGGGGGAGACCCAGTACTTC. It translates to CASNRQGAGETQYF.

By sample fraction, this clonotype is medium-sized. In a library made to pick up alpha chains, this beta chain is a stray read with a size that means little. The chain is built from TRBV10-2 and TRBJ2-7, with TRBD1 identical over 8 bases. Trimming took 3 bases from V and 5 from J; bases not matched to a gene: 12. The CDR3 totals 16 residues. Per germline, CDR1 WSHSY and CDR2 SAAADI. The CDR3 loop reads CASSDDRGGKGNEQYF. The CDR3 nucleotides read TGCGCCAGCAGTGATGACAGGGGAGGCAAGGGGAACGAGCAGTACTTC.

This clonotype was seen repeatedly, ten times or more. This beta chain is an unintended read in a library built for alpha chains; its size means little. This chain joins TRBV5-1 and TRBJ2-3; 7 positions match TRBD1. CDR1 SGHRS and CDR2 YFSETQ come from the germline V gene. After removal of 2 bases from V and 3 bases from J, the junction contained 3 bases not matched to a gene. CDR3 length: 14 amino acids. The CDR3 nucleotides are TGCGCCAGCAGCTTCCAGGGACAGACAGATACGCAGTATTTT. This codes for CASSFQGQTDTQYF.

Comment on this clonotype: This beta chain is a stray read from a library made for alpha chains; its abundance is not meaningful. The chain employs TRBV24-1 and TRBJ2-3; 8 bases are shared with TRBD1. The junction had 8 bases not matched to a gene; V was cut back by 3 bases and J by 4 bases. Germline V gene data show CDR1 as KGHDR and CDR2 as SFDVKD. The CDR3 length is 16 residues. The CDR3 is CATSDPTGAQADTQYF. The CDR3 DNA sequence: TGTGCCACCAGTGATCCGACAGGGGCGCAGGCAGATACGCAGTATTTT.

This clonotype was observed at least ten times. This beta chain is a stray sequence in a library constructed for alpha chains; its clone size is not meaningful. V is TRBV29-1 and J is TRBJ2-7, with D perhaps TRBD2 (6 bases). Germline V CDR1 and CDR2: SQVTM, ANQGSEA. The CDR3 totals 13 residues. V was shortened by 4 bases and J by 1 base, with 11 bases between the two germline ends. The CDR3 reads CSVASDSSYEQYF. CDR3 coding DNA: TGCAGCGTTGCTAGCGACAGTTCCTACGAGCAGTACTTC.

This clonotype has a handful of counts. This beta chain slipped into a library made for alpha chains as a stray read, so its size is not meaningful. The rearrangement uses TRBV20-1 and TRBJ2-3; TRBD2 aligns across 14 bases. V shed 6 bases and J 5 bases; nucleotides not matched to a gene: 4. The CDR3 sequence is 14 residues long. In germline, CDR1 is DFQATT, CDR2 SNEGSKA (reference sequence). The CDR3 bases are TGCAGTGCCGGACTAGCGGGGGGTATAGATACGCAGTATTTT. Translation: CSAGLAGGIDTQYF.

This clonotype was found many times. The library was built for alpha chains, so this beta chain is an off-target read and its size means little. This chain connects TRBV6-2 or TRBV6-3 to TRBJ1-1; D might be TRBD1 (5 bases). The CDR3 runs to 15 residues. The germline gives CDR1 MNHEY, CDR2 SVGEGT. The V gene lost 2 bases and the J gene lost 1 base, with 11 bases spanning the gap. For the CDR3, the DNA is TGTGCCAGCAGTTACCAGGGACTGCAGAACACTGAAGCTTTCTTT. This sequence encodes CASSYQGLQNTEAFF.

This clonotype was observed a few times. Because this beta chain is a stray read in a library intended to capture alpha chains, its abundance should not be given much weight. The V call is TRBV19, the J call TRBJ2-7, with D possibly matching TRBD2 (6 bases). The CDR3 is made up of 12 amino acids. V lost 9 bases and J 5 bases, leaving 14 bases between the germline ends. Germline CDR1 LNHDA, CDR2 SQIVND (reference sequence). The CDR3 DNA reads TGTGCCAGCGGGGGTAGCGTTAACGAGCAGTACTTC. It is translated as CASGGSVNEQYF.

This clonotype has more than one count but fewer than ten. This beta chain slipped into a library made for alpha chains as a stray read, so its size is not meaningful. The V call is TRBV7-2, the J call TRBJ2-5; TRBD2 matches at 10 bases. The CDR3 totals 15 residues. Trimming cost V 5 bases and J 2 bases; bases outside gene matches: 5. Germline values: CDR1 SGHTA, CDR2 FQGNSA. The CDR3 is CASSPGTSVQETQYF. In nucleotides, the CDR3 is TGTGCCAGCAGCCCTGGGACTAGCGTTCAAGAGACCCAGTACTTC.

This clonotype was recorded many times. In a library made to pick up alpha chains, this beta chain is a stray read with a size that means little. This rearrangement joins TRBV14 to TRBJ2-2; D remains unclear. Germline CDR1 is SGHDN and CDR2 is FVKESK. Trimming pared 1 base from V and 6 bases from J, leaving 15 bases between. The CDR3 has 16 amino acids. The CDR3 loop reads CASSQALGRGPGELFF. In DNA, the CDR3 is TGTGCCAGCAGCCAAGCCCTGGGTCGAGGCCCCGGGGAGCTGTTTTTT.

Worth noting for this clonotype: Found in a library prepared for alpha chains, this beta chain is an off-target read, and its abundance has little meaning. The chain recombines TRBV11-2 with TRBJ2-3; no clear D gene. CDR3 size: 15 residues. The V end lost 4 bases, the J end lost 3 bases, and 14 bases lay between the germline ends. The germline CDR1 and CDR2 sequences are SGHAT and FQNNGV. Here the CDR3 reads CASSSQDLVTDTQYF. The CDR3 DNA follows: TGTGCCAGCAGCTCCCAAGACCTCGTGACAGATACGCAGTATTTT. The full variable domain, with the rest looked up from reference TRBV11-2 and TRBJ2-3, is EAGVAQSPRYKIIEKRQSVAFWCNPISGHATLYWYQQILGQGPKLLIQFQNNGVVDDSQLPKDRFSAERLKGVDSTLKIQPAKLEDSAVYLCASSSQDLVTDTQYFGPGTRLTVL.